The text below deals with one T cell receptor beta chain. Time point of the sample: 2014-2015 season, 7 days after vaccination. V was clipped by 3 bases and J by 6 bases; unmatched bases: 7. Germline loops: CDR1 SGHRS, CDR2 YFSETQ. The CDR3 runs to 16 residues. The assay was immunoSEQ multiplex PCR, and TCRdb's table has in-frame clones only and misses some. The sample includes 8,500 to 9,000 clones, 65% to 85% of them seen just once. The source of the sample is a study of follicular helper T cells after annual influenza vaccination. The material was CXCR5+ CD38- circulating T follicular helper cells from blood, obtained 7 days after influenza vaccination. Subset described: circulating Tfh, non-naive CD4+CXCR5+PD-1+ (ICOS+CD38+ or ICOS-CD38-). The V and J genes are TRBV5-1 and TRBJ2-2; TRBD2 agrees at 11 bases. This receptor was identified in an adult who received the influenza vaccine. This CDR3 is CASSSLAGGVPGELFF. Written as DNA, the CDR3 is TGCGCCAGCAGCTCTTTAGCGGGAGGGGTCCCCGGGGAGCTGTTTTTT.